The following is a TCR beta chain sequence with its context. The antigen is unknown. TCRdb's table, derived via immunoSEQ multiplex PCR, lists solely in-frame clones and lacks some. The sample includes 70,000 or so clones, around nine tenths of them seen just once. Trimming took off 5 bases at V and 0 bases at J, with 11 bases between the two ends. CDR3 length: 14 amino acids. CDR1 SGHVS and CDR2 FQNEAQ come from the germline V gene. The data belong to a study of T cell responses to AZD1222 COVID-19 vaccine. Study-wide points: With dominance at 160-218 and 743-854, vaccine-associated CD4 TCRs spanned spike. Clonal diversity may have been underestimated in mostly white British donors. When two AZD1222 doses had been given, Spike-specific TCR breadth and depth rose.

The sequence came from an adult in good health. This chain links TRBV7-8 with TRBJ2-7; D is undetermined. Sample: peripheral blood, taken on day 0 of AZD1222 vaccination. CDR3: CASSARPDSYEQYF. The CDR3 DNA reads TGTGCCAGCAGCGCCCGACCCGACTCCTACGAGCAGTACTTC.